A single sample gave rise to the 11 T cell receptor beta chains below, sequenced in a study of cytomegalovirus exposure and HLA in healthy donors. PCR used 60 Vbeta primers and 13 Jbeta primers. The method was immunoSEQ multiplex PCR; TCRdb's version includes in-frame clones alone and lacks a portion of them. Among roughly 120,000 clones listed, approximately 80% were seen once. Sequencing input: PBMCs. Receptor source: a man aged 35 to 55 in good health and CMV-seronegative.

The J gene is TRBJ1-1, the V gene TRBV9; the match to TRBD1 covers 8 bases. CDR1 SGDLS and CDR2 YYNGEE come from the germline V gene. This CDR3 comprises 16 residues. V was clipped by 0 bases and J by 3 bases; unmatched bases: 7. Here the CDR3 reads CASSVALTGVDTEAFF. The CDR3 bases are TGTGCCAGCAGCGTAGCCCTGACAGGGGTTGACACTGAAGCTTTCTTT. Full variable domain (rest looked up from reference TRBV9 and TRBJ1-1): DSGVTQTPKHLITATGQRVTLRCSPRSGDLSVYWYQQSLDQGLQFLIQYYNGEERAKGNILERFSAQQFPDLHSELNLSSLELGDSALYFCASSVALTGVDTEAFFGQGTRLTVV.

This chain uses TRBV27 with TRBJ1-6, with TRBD1 matching 10 bases. The CDR3 covers 16 residues. With V trimmed by 3 bases and J by 9 bases, 8 bases remained unmatched. CDR1 is MNHEY, CDR2 SMNVEV, per germline (reference sequence). The CDR3 spells CASSFNAGTGVSPLHF. In nucleotides, the CDR3 is TGTGCCAGCAGTTTTAACGCCGGGACAGGGGTTTCACCCCTCCACTTT.

This clone was observed a few times. The chain links TRBV18 to TRBJ1-5; the D gene is possibly TRBD1 (6 bases). Between the trimmed V and J ends, which lost 3 bases and 6 bases, there was a span of 12 bases. Germline V gives CDR1 KGHSH, CDR2 LQKENI. CDR3 length: 14 amino acids. CDR3 DNA: TGTGCCAGCTCACCTCGGTCAGGGGCTCAGCCCCAGCATTTT. It codes for CASSPRSGAQPQHF.

The chain combines TRBV6-5 with TRBJ1-5; D is perhaps TRBD1 (5 bases). Trimming shortened V by 2 bases and J by 3 bases, and 5 bases separated the two germline ends. In germline, CDR1 is MNHEY, CDR2 SVGAGI. This CDR3 is 13 amino acids long. The CDR3 loop is CASSYGANQPQHF. The CDR3 DNA is TGTGCCAGCAGTTACGGGGCCAATCAGCCCCAGCATTTT.

The chain joins TRBV10-2 to TRBJ2-5, with 9 bases identical to TRBD1. Germline lookup yields CDR1 WSHSY and CDR2 SAAADI. This CDR3 spans 14 amino acids. V was clipped by 9 bases and J by 3 bases; unmatched bases: 8. CDR3 protein: CARASDRGKETQYF. In DNA form, the CDR3 reads TGCGCCAGGGCCTCGGACAGGGGTAAAGAGACCCAGTACTTC.

The CDR3 DNA follows: TGCAGCGTTGGGCGGGAGGACTATGGCTACACCTTC. Its protein product is CSVGREDYGYTF. The V call is TRBV29-1, the J call TRBJ1-2; D is undetermined. V gave up 4 bases and J gave up 3 bases, with 9 bases separating them. The germline gives CDR1 SQVTM, CDR2 ANQGSEA. The CDR3 is made up of 12 amino acids.

The V call is TRBV2, the J call TRBJ1-1; D is unclear. V lost 4 bases, J lost 6 bases, and 15 bases lay in between. Germline assignment: CDR1 SNHLY and CDR2 FYNNEI. The CDR3 totals 14 residues. The CDR3 DNA reads TGTGCCAGCAGTGTAACGCCGGCGGTCGCTGAAGCTTTCTTT. Translation: CASSVTPAVAEAFF.

As to this clone: The junction departs from germline at one end; a sequencing error may be responsible. V gene TRBV28 combines with J gene TRBJ2-6; 7 bases match TRBD2. The CDR3 length is 16 residues. Germline V gives CDR1 MDHEN, CDR2 SYDVKM. The CDR3 is CASSSGTTSGANGLTF. The CDR3 DNA reads as TGTGCCAGCAGTTCCGGGACTACCTCTGGGGCCAACGGCCTGACTTTC.

V gene TRBV10-2 combines with J gene TRBJ2-2, with 8 nucleotides matching TRBD2. Germline values: CDR1 WSHSY, CDR2 SAAADI. After removal of 7 bases from V and 2 bases from J, the junction contained 6 bases not matched to a gene. The CDR3 extends over 15 amino acids. DNA for the CDR3: TGCGCCAGCAACCAGGTAGCGGGAAACACCGGGGAGCTGTTTTTT. Encoded protein: CASNQVAGNTGELFF.

The gene calls are TRBV2 and TRBJ2-2; 8 nucleotides agree with TRBD2. The CDR3 spans 15 residues. Trimming cost V 2 bases and J 7 bases; bases outside gene matches: 6. Germline values: CDR1 SNHLY, CDR2 FYNNEI. The CDR3 coding sequence is TGTGCCAGCAGTGAACGGGAGGGCCGAGGCGGGGAGCTGTTTTTT. Translation gives CASSEREGRGGELFF.

J is TRBJ1-4 and V is TRBV7-9; TRBD1 agrees at 7 bases. Germline trimming cut 1 base from V and 5 bases from J; bases unmatched to any gene: 7. Germline V gives CDR1 SEHNR, CDR2 FQNEAQ (reference sequence). This CDR3 comprises 16 residues. In nucleotides, the CDR3 is TGTGCCAGCAGCTTAGAGGGGACAGAGCCGAATGAAAAACTGTTTTTT. This gives the protein CASSLEGTEPNEKLFF. Combining the CDR3 with reference TRBV7-9 and TRBJ1-4 gives the whole variable domain DTGVSQNPRHKITKRGQNVTFRCDPISEHNRLYWYRQTLGQGPEFLTYFQNEAQLEKSRLLSDRFSAERPKGSFSTLEIQRTEQGDSAMYLCASSLEGTEPNEKLFFGSGTQLSVL.